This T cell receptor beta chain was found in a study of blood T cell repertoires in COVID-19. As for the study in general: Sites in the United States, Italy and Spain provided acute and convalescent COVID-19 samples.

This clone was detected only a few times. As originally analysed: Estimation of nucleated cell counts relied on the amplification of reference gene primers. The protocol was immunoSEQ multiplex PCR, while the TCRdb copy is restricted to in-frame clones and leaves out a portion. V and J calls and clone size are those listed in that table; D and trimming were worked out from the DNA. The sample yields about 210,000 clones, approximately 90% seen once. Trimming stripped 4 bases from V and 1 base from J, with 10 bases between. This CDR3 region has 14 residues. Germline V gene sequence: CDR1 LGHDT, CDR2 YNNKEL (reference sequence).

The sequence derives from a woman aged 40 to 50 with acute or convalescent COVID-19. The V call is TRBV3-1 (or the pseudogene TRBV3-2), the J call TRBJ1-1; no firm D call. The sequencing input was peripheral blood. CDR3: CASSPLNGNTEAFF. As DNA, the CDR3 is TGTGCCAGCAGCCCCCTAAATGGGAACACTGAAGCTTTCTTT.